A selection of T cell receptor beta chains follows, all from one sample in a study of regulatory T cells in long-lasting Graves disease. From the multiplex PCR reads, TCRdb called clonotypes with MiXCR, one entry per CDR3 protein. The sample lists 400,000 to 500,000 distinct CDR3 sequences; around 21% were seen once. The sample here was peripheral blood mononuclear cells (PBMCs), taken when the disease was refractory, from a patient treated with antithyroid drugs. These receptors were collected from a female donor with Graves disease. CDR3s include the opening cysteine and the closing phenylalanine or tryptophan. Fields, in order: J gene, clone size, V gene, D gene, CDR3 DNA, CDR3 protein. The D gene is left open where the match is weak. The size of a clone is reported for some rows only, either as once, few or many, or as a class for expanded clones.

j_call: TRBJ1-4; clone_size: many; v_call: TRBV7-8; d_call: .; cdr3_nt: TGTGCCAGCAGCCCATTAGGGGCCGATAATGAAAAACTGTTTTTT; cdr3_aa: CASSPLGADNEKLFF
j_call: TRBJ2-2; clone_size: .; v_call: TRBV19; d_call: .; cdr3_nt: TGTGCCAGTAGTATTCGAGGGGCCGGGGAGCTGTTTTTT; cdr3_aa: CASSIRGAGELFF
j_call: TRBJ2-7; clone_size: few; v_call: TRBV7-2; d_call: .; cdr3_nt: TGTGCCAGCAGTCCCCGAGGCCCCTACGAGCAGTACTTC; cdr3_aa: CASSPRGPYEQYF
j_call: TRBJ2-5; clone_size: many; v_call: TRBV28; d_call: .; cdr3_nt: TGTGCCAGCAGTGCCTCAGACGGCCAAGAGACCCAGTACTTC; cdr3_aa: CASSASDGQETQYF
j_call: TRBJ2-7; clone_size: few; v_call: TRBV20-1; d_call: .; cdr3_nt: TGCAGTGCTAGACCGGCCAGGCTGAGCTACGAGCAGTACTTC; cdr3_aa: CSARPARLSYEQYF
j_call: TRBJ1-1; clone_size: .; v_call: TRBV10-3; d_call: .; cdr3_nt: TGTGCCATCTCCCGGTCTCCACGGGGGAACACTGAAGCTTTCTTT; cdr3_aa: CAISRSPRGNTEAFF
j_call: TRBJ1-1; clone_size: many; v_call: TRBV28; d_call: .; cdr3_nt: TGTGCCAGCAAAGTTCCGAACACTGAAGCTTTCTTT; cdr3_aa: CASKVPNTEAFF
j_call: TRBJ2-7; clone_size: .; v_call: TRBV6-2/TRBV6-3; d_call: TRBD2; cdr3_nt: TGTGCCAGCAGTTTCGGGACTAGTACCTACGAGCAGTACTTC; cdr3_aa: CASSFGTSTYEQYF
j_call: TRBJ2-7; clone_size: many; v_call: TRBV10-3; d_call: TRBD1; cdr3_nt: TGTGCCATCAGTGTTGGAGACAGGGGCACCTACGAGCAGTACTTC; cdr3_aa: CAISVGDRGTYEQYF
j_call: TRBJ1-6; clone_size: many; v_call: TRBV6-1; d_call: TRBD1; cdr3_nt: TGTGCCAGCAGTGCCTTACCTCGGGACAGGGGGAGAGATTCACCCCTCCACTTT; cdr3_aa: CASSALPRDRGRDSPLHF
j_call: TRBJ2-5; clone_size: .; v_call: TRBV5-5; d_call: TRBD2; cdr3_nt: TGTGCCAGCAGCTTGACGGGACTAGCGGGCGAAGAGACCCAGTACTTC; cdr3_aa: CASSLTGLAGEETQYF
j_call: TRBJ2-7; clone_size: many; v_call: TRBV6-5; d_call: .; cdr3_nt: TGTGCCAGCAGTTACACTCCCCGGGTCACGGGGCACGAGCAGTACTTC; cdr3_aa: CASSYTPRVTGHEQYF
j_call: TRBJ2-5; clone_size: many; v_call: TRBV5-8; d_call: TRBD2; cdr3_nt: TGTGCCAGCAGCCTGTCTCTTAGCGGGACCCGTCAAGAGACCCAGTACTTC; cdr3_aa: CASSLSLSGTRQETQYF
j_call: TRBJ2-7; clone_size: .; v_call: TRBV7-2; d_call: TRBD1; cdr3_nt: TGTGCCAGCTCTACCACAGGGGGCGCATCCTACGAGCAGTACTTC; cdr3_aa: CASSTTGGASYEQYF
j_call: TRBJ2-7; clone_size: few; v_call: TRBV7-9; d_call: TRBD1; cdr3_nt: TGTGCCAGCAGCTTAGTGGGACAGGACTACGAGCAGTACTTC; cdr3_aa: CASSLVGQDYEQYF
j_call: TRBJ2-7; clone_size: many; v_call: TRBV28; d_call: .; cdr3_nt: TGTGCCAGCAGTTTCCCGGGGAGCTCCTACGAGCAGTACTTC; cdr3_aa: CASSFPGSSYEQYF
j_call: TRBJ2-1; clone_size: .; v_call: TRBV29-1; d_call: .; cdr3_nt: TGCAGCGCGTCCTACAATGAGCAGTTCTTC; cdr3_aa: CSASYNEQFF
j_call: TRBJ2-5; clone_size: few; v_call: TRBV7-7; d_call: TRBD2; cdr3_nt: TGTGCTAGCAGCTTAGCGGGTGCAACTGGGGAGACCCAGTACTTC; cdr3_aa: CASSLAGATGETQYF
j_call: TRBJ1-5; clone_size: .; v_call: TRBV6-1; d_call: .; cdr3_nt: TGTGCCAGCAGCAATCAGCCCCAGCATTTT; cdr3_aa: CASSNQPQHF
j_call: TRBJ1-1; clone_size: many; v_call: TRBV12-3/TRBV12-4; d_call: TRBD1; cdr3_nt: TGTGCCAGCATTGGGACAGGTCTAACTGAAGCTTTCTTT; cdr3_aa: CASIGTGLTEAFF
j_call: TRBJ1-1; clone_size: many; v_call: TRBV6-1; d_call: .; cdr3_nt: TGTGCCAGCAGAGGCGCTCGGGGGGTAAAGAGAGGGAACACTGAAGCTTTCTTT; cdr3_aa: CASRGARGVKRGNTEAFF
j_call: TRBJ1-3; clone_size: few; v_call: TRBV6-2/TRBV6-3; d_call: TRBD1; cdr3_nt: TGTGCCAGCAGACTCTCCGGGGACAGTTCAGGAAACACCATATATTTT; cdr3_aa: CASRLSGDSSGNTIYF
j_call: TRBJ1-5; clone_size: .; v_call: TRBV6-2/TRBV6-3; d_call: .; cdr3_nt: TGTGCCAGCATTGGGTTAGGGGGGCGCAATCAGCCCCAGCATTTT; cdr3_aa: CASIGLGGRNQPQHF
j_call: TRBJ2-1; clone_size: .; v_call: TRBV6-5; d_call: TRBD1; cdr3_nt: TGTGCCAGCAGTTACTCGAGGGGGCATGAGCAGTTCTTC; cdr3_aa: CASSYSRGHEQFF
j_call: TRBJ2-7; clone_size: .; v_call: TRBV30; d_call: .; cdr3_nt: TGTGCCTGGAGTGTTGGGTTAACCTACGAGCAGTACTTC; cdr3_aa: CAWSVGLTYEQYF
j_call: TRBJ1-6; clone_size: few; v_call: TRBV3-1; d_call: .; cdr3_nt: TGTGCCAGCAGCCCAGTGGTCAACTCCTATAATTCACCCCTCCACTTT; cdr3_aa: CASSPVVNSYNSPLHF
j_call: TRBJ1-1; clone_size: few; v_call: TRBV7-8; d_call: .; cdr3_nt: TGTGCCAGCAGCCCCCGGTCGGGGGGTGGTTGGACTGAAGCTTTCTTT; cdr3_aa: CASSPRSGGGWTEAFF
j_call: TRBJ2-5; clone_size: many; v_call: TRBV7-2; d_call: .; cdr3_nt: TGTGCCAGCAGCATCCCGGGAAGGGCCAAAGAGACCCAGTACTTC; cdr3_aa: CASSIPGRAKETQYF